This passage covers 21 T cell receptor beta chains from one sample sequenced in a study of blood T cells in healthy people across ages. The authors ran a second PCR of 7 to 11 cycles using a sample-barcoded 5' primer and a J-beta primer mix. TCRdb passed the 5' RACE reads through MiXCR, listing each CDR3 protein once. The table lists hundreds of thousands of distinct CDR3 sequences, 29% of them singletons. Sequencing was performed on blood. The receptors originated from a woman of 80 years or more in good health.

As concerns this clonotype: The junction departs from the called germline gene at one end, perhaps through a read error. The chain is built from TRBV5-1 and TRBJ2-7, with D tentatively TRBD2 (5 bases). The J call could be wrong; TRBJ2-4 is a better fit for the DNA end. CDR3 length: 13 residues. Per germline, CDR1 SGHRS and CDR2 YFSETQ. CDR3 nucleotide sequence: TGTGCCAGCAGCTTGGCCCGAGAGGGCATTCAGTACTTC. It translates to CASSLAREGIQYF.

This clonotype was seen many times. For the CDR3, the DNA is TGTGCCATCAGGCCAGGGGGGGACTATGGCTACACCTTC. Amino acids: CAIRPGGDYGYTF. The chain combines TRBV10-3 with TRBJ1-2, with TRBD1 matching over 7 bases. The CDR3 covers 13 residues. V shed 6 bases and J 3 bases; nucleotides not matched to a gene: 4. Germline CDR1 reads ENHRY; CDR2 reads SYGVKD.

This clonotype was counted many times. The CDR3 spells CASSESNRATQYF. The CDR3 DNA reads as TGCGCCAGCAGTGAGTCGAACCGGGCAACGCAGTATTTT. The gene calls are TRBV10-1 and TRBJ2-3; D is unclear. The CDR3 length is 13 residues. Germline CDR1 reads WNHNN; CDR2 reads SYGVQD (reference sequence). Trimming took off 0 bases at V and 9 bases at J, with 10 bases between the two ends.

This chain uses TRBV7-2 with TRBJ2-3, with 8 bases matching TRBD2. V lost 5 bases to trimming and J lost 1 base; unmatched junction nucleotides: 5. Germline V CDR1 and CDR2: SGHTA, FQGNSA. This CDR3 region has 15 residues. The CDR3 coding sequence is TGTGCCAGCAGCCGCGGGGGGAGGGGCACAGATACGCAGTATTTT. Its translation is CASSRGGRGTDTQYF.

This clonotype was seen a few times. V is TRBV11-2 and J is TRBJ1-1; maybe TRBD1 (6 bases). Germline loops: CDR1 SGHAT, CDR2 FQNNGV. The V gene lost 7 bases and the J gene lost 1 base, with 13 bases spanning the gap. This CDR3 region has 14 residues. The CDR3 spells CASNQQGRNTEAFF. CDR3 coding DNA: TGTGCCAGCAACCAGCAGGGGAGGAACACTGAAGCTTTCTTT.

On this clonotype: This may be a read error: a much more frequent sequence differs by one nucleotide. The J gene is TRBJ2-7, the V gene TRBV7-9; maybe TRBD2 (5 bases). The end of the DNA fits TRBJ2-5 better, so the J call may be wrong. This CDR3 region has 15 residues. Germline-derived CDR1 and CDR2 are SEHNR and FQNEAQ (reference sequence). CDR3 in amino acids: CASNENRGLGATQYF. The CDR3 DNA is TGTGCCAGCAACGAGAACCGGGGATTAGGAGCGACCCAGTACTTC.

This clonotype was detected ten times or more. The chain joins TRBV30 to TRBJ1-2; D not resolved. V was clipped by 7 bases and J by 2 bases, with 2 bases between them. Germline V gene sequence: CDR1 GTSNPN, CDR2 SVGIG (reference sequence). This CDR3 has 9 residues. CDR3 sequence reads: CALNYGYTF. The CDR3 nucleotides are TGTGCCTTGAACTATGGCTACACCTTC.

This clonotype was recorded at least ten times. The chain joins TRBV3-1 to TRBJ2-1; TRBD2 matches at 8 bases. V gave up 4 bases and J gave up 5 bases; unmatched junction bases: 10. There are 16 residues in the CDR3. CDR1 LGHDT and CDR2 YNNKEL come from the germline V gene (reference sequence). CDR3 in DNA: TGTGCCAGCAGCCCCCACGGGCGGGGGGCCAACAATGAGCAGTTCTTC. Its translation is CASSPHGRGANNEQFF.

Remarks on this clonotype: A much larger clone lies one base from this, so it may be a read error. The chain uses TRBV7-2 and TRBJ2-3; tentative D call: TRBD1 (6 bases). Germline CDR1 and CDR2: SGHTA and FQGNSA. The CDR3 covers 16 residues. CDR3 sequence: CASSLVATGSTDAQYF. DNA for the CDR3: TGTGCCAGCAGCTTAGTTGCGACAGGTTCCACAGATGCGCAGTATTTT. Drawing the rest from reference TRBV7-2 and TRBJ2-3, the complete variable domain is GAGVSQSPSNKVTEKGKDVELRCDPISGHTALYWYRQSLGQGLEFLIYFQGNSAPDKSGLPSDRFSAERTGGSVSTLTIQRTQQEDSAVYLCASSLVATGSTDAQYFGPGTRLTVL.

As for this clonotype: This may come from a read error, since a much larger clone is one base off. The chain joins TRBV7-9 to TRBJ2-1; 9 bases match TRBD1. The J call may be mistaken, given a closer DNA end match to TRBJ2-7. The V gene's germline CDR1 is SEHNR and CDR2 FQNEAQ (reference sequence). This CDR3 spans 16 amino acids. Written as DNA, the CDR3 is TGTGCCAGCAGCTTAGGGACCGGGACAGGGTACAATGAGCAGTACTTC. It yields the protein CASSLGTGTGYNEQYF.

The chain combines TRBV5-1 with TRBJ2-1; 14 bases agree with TRBD2. Germline CDR1 and CDR2: SGHRS and YFSETQ. The CDR3 consists of 15 residues. After removal of 4 bases from V and 7 bases from J, the junction contained 4 bases not matched to a gene. The CDR3 is CASSQGLAGENEQFF. Written as DNA, the CDR3 is TGCGCCAGCAGCCAGGGACTAGCGGGGGAGAATGAGCAGTTCTTC.

There are a few counts of this clonotype. The V and J genes are TRBV6-2 or TRBV6-3 and TRBJ1-2, with 10 bases that match TRBD1. The ends lost 6 bases at V and 4 bases at J; junction bases unmatched: 5. The germline V gene encodes CDR1 MNHEY and CDR2 SVGEGT. There are 14 residues in the CDR3. The CDR3: CASRPTGGSYGYTF. CDR3 coding DNA: TGTGCCAGCAGACCGACAGGGGGCTCCTATGGCTACACCTTC.

V usage is TRBV6-1 and J usage is TRBJ1-2, with 10 bases fitting TRBD1. V was clipped by 3 bases and J by 8 bases; unmatched bases: 15. The CDR3 has 17 amino acids. Germline V gives CDR1 MNHNS, CDR2 SASEGT. Written as DNA, the CDR3 is TGTGCCAGCAGTGACCCCACGGGACAGGGGTTGGGAAAGGGCTACACCTTC. It is translated as CASSDPTGQGLGKGYTF.

This clonotype was counted only a few times. The chain is built from TRBV6-5 and TRBJ1-1; no clear D gene. The V and J ends lost 4 bases and 4 bases respectively, with 7 bases between them. The CDR3 totals 12 residues. Germline assignment: CDR1 MNHEY and CDR2 SVGAGI. The CDR3, as DNA: TGTGCCAGCAGTTCTACCGGCACTGAAGCTTTCTTT. It codes for CASSSTGTEAFF.

The rearrangement links TRBV6-6 to TRBJ2-1, with D possibly being TRBD1 (5 bases). The germline gives CDR1 MNHNY, CDR2 SVGAGI (reference sequence). The V and J ends lost 0 bases and 4 bases respectively, with 16 bases between them. The CDR3 is 17 residues long. The CDR3 loop reads CASSYSTPQGIYNEQFF. The DNA of the CDR3 is TGTGCCAGCAGTTACTCGACCCCGCAGGGAATTTACAATGAGCAGTTCTTC.

In its sample, this clonotype was seen many times. This sequence joins TRBV5-1 and TRBJ2-7; 8 nucleotides match TRBD1. In germline, CDR1 is SGHRS, CDR2 YFSETQ. This CDR3 region has 17 residues. V shed 4 bases, J shed 0 bases, and the junction held 12 bases outside the gene matches. DNA for the CDR3: TGCGCCAGCAGCGCCGGTGGGACAGGCTCATTCTCCTACGAGCAGTACTTC. The encoded protein is CASSAGGTGSFSYEQYF.

This chain uses TRBV4-2 with TRBJ2-5, with 12 bases that match TRBD2. J was trimmed by 3 bases and V by 0 bases; bases with no gene match: 8. Germline lookup yields CDR1 LGHNA and CDR2 YNFKEQ. CDR3 length: 18 amino acids. CDR3 coding DNA: TGTGCCAGCAGCCAAGAGCTAGCGGGGGGGCGATATAAAGAGACCCAGTACTTC. Residues: CASSQELAGGRYKETQYF.

On this clonotype itself: One junction end does not reproduce the germline sequence, and a read error may be involved. The chain has TRBV13 and TRBJ2-2, with 7 positions matching TRBD2. The CDR3 is made up of 16 amino acids. Germline values: CDR1 PRHDT, CDR2 FYEKMQ (reference sequence). This chain's CDR3 is CASSLEAGINTRELFF. CDR3 in DNA: TGTGCCAGCAGCTTAGAAGCGGGGATCAACACCAGGGAGCTGTTTTTT.

This clonotype occurred a few times. The chain uses TRBV19 and TRBJ2-3, with TRBD1 as a possible D gene (6 bases). The CDR3 runs to 16 residues. Germline V lookup: CDR1 LNHDA, CDR2 SQIVND (reference sequence). V was shortened by 4 bases and J by 1 base, with 15 bases between the two germline ends. CDR3 bases: TGTGCCAGTAGTAGAAAACAGGGAACGGGCACAGATACGCAGTATTTT. The encoded protein is CASSRKQGTGTDTQYF.

As for this clonotype: At one of its ends the junction is not consistent with the germline gene, which may arise from a read error. The genes are TRBV7-9 and TRBJ1-1; 7 bases agree with TRBD1. Germline CDR1 is SEHNR and CDR2 is FQNEAQ (reference sequence). The CDR3 is 14 amino acids. The CDR3 region has the DNA TGCGCCAGCAGTGACAGGGCCGAGAACACTGAGGCTTTCTTT. It specifies CASSDRAENTEAFF.

Concerning this clonotype itself: This may come from a read error, since a much larger clone is one base off. The chain links TRBV12-3 or TRBV12-4 to TRBJ1-2, with D possibly matching TRBD1 (5 bases). V was shortened by 7 bases and J by 3 bases, with 15 bases between the two germline ends. The CDR3 is 14 amino acids. The CDR3 DNA sequence: TGTGCCAGCAATGCGGGACGGGGAGACTATGGCTACACCTTC. Translation: CASNAGRGDYGYTF.